The rows below give T cell receptor beta chains drawn from one sample of a study of shared clonotypes between healthy human individuals. Produced via immunoSEQ multiplex PCR; TCRdb's table is partial and in-frame only. Here the sample spans about 2.5 million clones, 85% to 95% being singletons. The sample consisted of naive CD4+ T cells from PBMCs. The receptors stem from a man younger than 35 in good health. Some clones in this sample may be carry-over from other donors' samples. The CDR3 runs from the conserved cysteine through the conserved F or W. A D gene is named only where the DNA matches it firmly. The size field is filled for only some rows; it gives once, few, many or a size class.

CDR3nt	CDR3aa	d_gene	v_gene	j_gene	abundance
TGTGCCAGCAGCGTCAGTCGGAAACAAGAGACCCAGTACTTC	CASSVSRKQETQYF	-	TRBV11-2	TRBJ2-5	-
TGTGCCTGGAGCCGCGGAGGGGAGACCCAGTACTTC	CAWSRGGETQYF	-	TRBV30	TRBJ2-5	-
TGTGCCAGCAGTTTATCTGCCCCCCGAGGAAGCACTGAAGCTTTCTTT	CASSLSAPRGSTEAFF	-	TRBV28	TRBJ1-1	-
TGTGCCAGCAGCACAGGGAGAAACACCATATATTTT	CASSTGRNTIYF	-	TRBV28	TRBJ1-3	-
TGTGCCAGCAGTTCGCAAGGGTTTGGCTACACCTTC	CASSSQGFGYTF	-	TRBV28	TRBJ1-2	-
TGTGCCAGCAGCTTAGTGGGGACAGGGGGCCCCGGGTTGAGGGAGACCCAGTACTTC	CASSLVGTGGPGLRETQYF	TRBD1	TRBV7-6	TRBJ2-5	-
TGTGCCAGCAGCTCTCAGGTGAGAAGCAATCAGCCCCAGCATTTT	CASSSQVRSNQPQHF	-	TRBV5-5	TRBJ1-5	once
TGTGCCAGCAGCCCCTCAACCCTCTCTGGGGCCAACGTCCTGACTTTC	CASSPSTLSGANVLTF	-	TRBV9	TRBJ2-6	-
TGTGCCAGCAGCATTAACCAGGGGTTGGAGACCCAGTACTTC	CASSINQGLETQYF	-	TRBV7-6	TRBJ2-5	-
TGTGCCATCAGCGGGACAGGGGGTCCCACTGAAGCTTTCTTT	CAISGTGGPTEAFF	TRBD1	TRBV10-3	TRBJ1-1	few
TGCGCCAGCAGCTTGGGGGGACAGGGAGGCAATCAGCCCCAGCATTTT	CASSLGGQGGNQPQHF	TRBD1	TRBV5-1	TRBJ1-5	-
TGTGCCAGCAGTCCAACTAGCGGGAGGGACCCCCAGCAGTTCTTC	CASSPTSGRDPQQFF	TRBD2	TRBV27	TRBJ2-1	-
TGTGCCAGCAGGCACCTAGCGGGAGGCGGTTCTGGGGCCAACGTCCTGACTTTC	CASRHLAGGGSGANVLTF	TRBD2	TRBV27	TRBJ2-6	-
TGTGCCGTCCCCTATTCAACTAATGAAAAACTGTTTTTT	CAVPYSTNEKLFF	-	TRBV6-1	TRBJ1-4	once
TGTGCCAGCAGCGCACTCTCAGGGGGCCAGGATGGCTACACCTTC	CASSALSGGQDGYTF	TRBD1	TRBV9	TRBJ1-2	-
TGTGCCAGCAGACGGACTAGCGGGAGGAATGGCTACGAGCAGTACTTC	CASRRTSGRNGYEQYF	TRBD2	TRBV5-8	TRBJ2-7	once